This T cell receptor beta chain is drawn from a study of T cells in women clearing cervical HPV infection. Across the whole study: For cases, blood was sampled a median 149 days after lesion detection, interquartile range about 80 to 220 days.

Clones were sequenced by immunoSEQ multiplex PCR, and TCRdb holds only the in-frame ones, with some missing. This sample contains 40,000 or so clones. About this clone itself: The sequence runs out 3 residues before the end of the CDR3; the remainder is reconstructed from the germline J gene.

This CDR3 is built from 17 residues. Looked up from germline, CDR1 is DFQATT and CDR2 is SNEGSKA (reference sequence). The V and J ends lost 4 bases and 0 bases, in that order; junction bases with no gene match: 13. The origin of this receptor is a woman between 18 and 70 years old with a cervical HPV16 infection that either progressed to CIN3+ or cleared (not recorded which). Input material: blood buffy coat. The chain links TRBV20-1 to TRBJ2-7; TRBD2 matches 9 bases. The CDR3 DNA, read in part, is TGCAGTGCTACATCCCCTGGGCTAGCGGGGAGCTCCTACGAG. Translating gives CSATSPGLAGSSYE. The entire CDR3 protein is CSATSPGLAGSSYEQYF.